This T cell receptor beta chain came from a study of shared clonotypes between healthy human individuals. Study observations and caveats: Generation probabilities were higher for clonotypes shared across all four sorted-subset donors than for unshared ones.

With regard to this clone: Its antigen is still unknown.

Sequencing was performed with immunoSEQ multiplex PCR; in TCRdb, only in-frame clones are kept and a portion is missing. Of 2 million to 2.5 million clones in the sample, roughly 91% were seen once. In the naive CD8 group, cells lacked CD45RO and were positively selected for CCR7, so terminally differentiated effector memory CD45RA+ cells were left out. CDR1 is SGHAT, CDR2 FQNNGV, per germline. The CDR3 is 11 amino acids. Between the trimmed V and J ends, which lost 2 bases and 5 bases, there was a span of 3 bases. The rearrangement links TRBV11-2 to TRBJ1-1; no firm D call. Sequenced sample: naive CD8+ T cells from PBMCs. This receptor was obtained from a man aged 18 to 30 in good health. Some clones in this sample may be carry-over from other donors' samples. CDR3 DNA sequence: TGTGCCAGCAGCTTATGGACTGAAGCTTTCTTT. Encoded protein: CASSLWTEAFF.